This TCR beta chain appears in the sequencing data of a study of immune evolution from preneoplasia to lung adenocarcinoma. Data came from immunoSEQ multiplex PCR; TCRdb stores just in-frame clones and leaves some out. The sample lists about 8,200 clones; roughly 73% were seen once. Trimming removed 3 bases from V and 12 bases from J, with 12 bases in between. CDR3 length: 12 residues. Germline CDR1 reads SNHLY; CDR2 reads FYNNEI. Sequenced material: FFPE adjacent normal lung tissue. This chain connects TRBV2 to TRBJ2-1, with D possibly being TRBD1 (5 bases). This TCR derives from a person aged 60-79 years with lung adenocarcinoma. In nucleotides, the CDR3 is TGTGCCAGCAGTGACTTAGGGGTAAGGCAGTTCTTC. It encodes CASSDLGVRQFF.